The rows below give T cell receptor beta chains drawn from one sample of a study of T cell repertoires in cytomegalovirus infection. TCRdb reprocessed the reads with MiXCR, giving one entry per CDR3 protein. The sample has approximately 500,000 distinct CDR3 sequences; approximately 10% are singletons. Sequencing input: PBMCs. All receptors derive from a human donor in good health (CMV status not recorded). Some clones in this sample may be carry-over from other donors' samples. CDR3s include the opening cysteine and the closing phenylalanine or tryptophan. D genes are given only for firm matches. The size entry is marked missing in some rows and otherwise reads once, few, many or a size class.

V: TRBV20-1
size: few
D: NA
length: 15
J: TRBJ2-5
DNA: TGCAGTGCTAGAGATCCCATCCCCAACCAAGAGACCCAGTACTTC
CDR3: CSARDPIPNQETQYF

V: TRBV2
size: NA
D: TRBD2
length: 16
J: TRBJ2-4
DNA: TGTGCCAGCAGCGGGAGAACGGGGGGTTACGCAAACATTCAGTACTTC
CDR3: CASSGRTGGYANIQYF

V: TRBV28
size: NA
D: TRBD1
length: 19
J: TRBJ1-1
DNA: TGTGCCAGCAGTTTACTCCCCGGGACAGGGATATCTAGGTCGACTGAAGCTTTCTTT
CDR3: CASSLLPGTGISRSTEAFF

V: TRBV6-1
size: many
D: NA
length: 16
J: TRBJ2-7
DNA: TGTGCCAGCAGTGCCCTGTCGAGCCCTAGCTCCTACGAGCAGTACTTC
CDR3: CASSALSSPSSYEQYF

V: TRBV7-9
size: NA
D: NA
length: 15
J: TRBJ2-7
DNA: TGTGCCAGCAGCTTAGCGGCGGGGAGCTCCTACGAGCAGTACTTC
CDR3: CASSLAAGSSYEQYF

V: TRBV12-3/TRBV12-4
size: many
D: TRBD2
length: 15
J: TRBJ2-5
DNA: TGTGCCAGCAGCCTACTAGCGGGAGGACGGGAGACCCAGTACTTC
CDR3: CASSLLAGGRETQYF

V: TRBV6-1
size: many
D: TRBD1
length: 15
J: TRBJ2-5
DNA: TGTGCCAGCAGCGTTGACAGGGTCAATCAAGAGACCCAGTACTTC
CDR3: CASSVDRVNQETQYF

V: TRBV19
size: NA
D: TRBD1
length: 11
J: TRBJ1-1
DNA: TGTGCCAGTAGGGGACAGGCTGAAGCTTTCTTT
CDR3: CASRGQAEAFF

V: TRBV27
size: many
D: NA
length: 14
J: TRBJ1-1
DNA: TGTGCCAGCAGTATTACAGGGCAGAACACTGAAGCTTTCTTT
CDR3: CASSITGQNTEAFF

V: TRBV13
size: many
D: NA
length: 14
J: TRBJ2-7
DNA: TGTGCCAGCAGCTTAGGAGGGGATCTCTACGAGCAGTACTTC
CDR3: CASSLGGDLYEQYF

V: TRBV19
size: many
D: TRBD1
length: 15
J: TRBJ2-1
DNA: TGTGCCAGTAGAATCGCGACAGGGGGATACAATGAGCAGTTCTTC
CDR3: CASRIATGGYNEQFF

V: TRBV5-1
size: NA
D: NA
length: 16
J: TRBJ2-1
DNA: TGCGCCAGCAGCTGGGGGGGGGGAGGGGGGACAAACGAGCAGTTCTTC
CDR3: CASSWGGGGGTNEQFF

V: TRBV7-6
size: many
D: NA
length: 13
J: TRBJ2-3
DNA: TGTGCCAGCAGCTCCCAAACCCCAGATACGCAGTATTTT
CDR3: CASSSQTPDTQYF

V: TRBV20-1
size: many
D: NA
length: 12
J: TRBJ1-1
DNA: TGCAGTGCGTCTAGTTCGAACACTGAAGCTTTCTTT
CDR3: CSASSSNTEAFF

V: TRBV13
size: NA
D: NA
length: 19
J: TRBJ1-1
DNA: TGTGCCAGCAGTTTTCTACCCAGGGGTGTCTTCCGAAGGAGCACTGAAGCTTTCTTT
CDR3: CASSFLPRGVFRRSTEAFF